A single T cell receptor beta chain is shown here with its context. Its target is not known. Some clones are missing from TCRdb's copy, which holds only in-frame ones; the method was immunoSEQ multiplex PCR. This sample yields more than 2,000,000 clones, of which over 85% are seen a single time; 0.39% belongs to the top ten. The sample is drawn from a study of shared clonotypes between healthy human individuals. Study results and caveats: Naive subsets tended to show greater estimated richness than memory subsets.

Every contributor of samples was a Caucasian grown-up residing in Nashville, Tennessee. Investigators divided CD4+ cells into CD45RA+ naive and CD45RA-negative memory subsets. The CDR3 has 14 residues. V shed 7 bases and J shed 4 bases, with 17 bases lying between them. CDR1 is PRHDT and CDR2 is FYEKMQ in the germline V gene (reference sequence). This TCR derives from a man aged 18 to 30 in good health. Some clones in this sample may be carry-over from other donors' samples. The chain recombines TRBV13 with TRBJ2-7; either TRBD1 or TRBD2 may supply D (6 bases each). The specimen was naive CD4+ T cells from PBMCs. The subset is: CD45RA+ positively selected. The CDR3: CASKTAGQTYEQYF. CDR3 coding DNA: TGTGCCAGCAAGACCGCGGGACAAACATACGAGCAGTACTTC.